This TCR beta chain was profiled in a study of PD-L1 blockade in urothelial cancer. The data were produced by immunoSEQ multiplex PCR, yet TCRdb's version contains in-frame clones alone and is incomplete. The sample includes 55,000 to 70,000 clones, 82% of them seen just once. Locally advanced or metastatic urothelial carcinoma was present in patients. Pretreatment and on-treatment blood mononuclear cell samples were taken, totaling between 1 and 8 time points per patient. The source was PBMCs, collected around atezolizumab (anti-PD-L1) treatment. The sequence was collected from a man aged 65 to 85 with urothelial cancer.

The CDR3 DNA reads TGTGCCAGCAGTTTTGTTAGCGCGGGTACGCAGTATTTT. Translation: CASSFVSAGTQYF. The chain has TRBV27 and TRBJ2-3, with D possibly being TRBD2 (5 bases). This CDR3 contains 13 residues. Germline values: CDR1 MNHEY, CDR2 SMNVEV (reference sequence). Trimming took off 3 bases at V and 8 bases at J, with 12 bases between the two ends.